This T cell receptor (beta chain) was recovered during a study of blood T cell repertoires in COVID-19. CDR1 is SGHRS, CDR2 YFSETQ, per germline. V lost 4 bases and J lost 8; bases outside the gene matches: 9. CDR3 size: 14 residues. Authors' data handling: Amplification of reference gene primers was used by the study to estimate nucleated cell counts. Repertoires were generated with immunoSEQ multiplex PCR, while TCRdb's copy carries only in-frame clones and drops some. For V, J and clone size, that table is used; D and trimming come from the DNA. Seen here are 55,000 to 75,000 clones, around nine tenths observed once, and the top ten hold 1.4% to 1.5%.

The clonotype originates from a man aged 55 to 69 with acute or convalescent COVID-19. The specimen sequenced was peripheral blood. The chain has TRBV5-1 and TRBJ1-1, with TRBD1 matching over 9 bases. The CDR3 is CASSLQGALAEAFF. Here the CDR3 DNA reads TGCGCCAGCAGCCTACAGGGGGCCCTCGCCGAAGCTTTCTTT. Full variable domain (outside the CDR3, taken from reference TRBV5-1 and TRBJ1-1): KAGVTQTPRYLIKTRGQQVTLSCSPISGHRSVSWYQQTPGQGLQFLFEYFSETQRNKGNFPGRFSGRQFSNSRSEMNVSTLELGDSALYLCASSLQGALAEAFFGQGTRLTVV.